This is a list of T cell receptor beta chains from one sample in a study of blood T cell repertoires in COVID-19. This table comes from immunoSEQ multiplex PCR, and its TCRdb copy is limited to in-frame clones, with some not included. The data hold some 250,000 clones, with more than 75% observed a single time. Sequenced input: peripheral blood. Receptor source: a woman in her 70s with active or convalescent COVID-19. Both conserved end residues are part of each CDR3. The order of the fields is V gene, clone size, J gene, D gene, CDR3 protein, CDR3 DNA. A D gene is named only where the DNA matches it firmly. Clone size is given for some rows only: seen once, a few or many times, or a class if the clone is expanded.

TRBV5-1	-	TRBJ1-5	-	CASSLDSRDRPQHF	TGCGCCAGCAGCTTGGACAGTCGCGATCGGCCCCAGCATTTT
TRBV6-5	-	TRBJ1-5	-	CASSWTVRNQPQHF	TGTGCCAGCAGTTGGACAGTCCGCAATCAGCCCCAGCATTTT
TRBV29-1	-	TRBJ1-3	TRBD1	CSVRTGTGTTNPFSGNTIYF	TGCAGCGTCCGAACCGGGACAGGGACGACAAACCCGTTCTCTGGAAACACCATATATTTT
TRBV29-1	once	TRBJ2-3	TRBD1	CSVGSGQGAADTQYF	TGCAGCGTTGGATCGGGCCAGGGGGCCGCAGATACGCAGTATTTT
TRBV18	-	TRBJ2-1	-	CASSPVGGDEQFF	TGTGCCAGCTCACCGGTAGGAGGCGATGAGCAGTTCTTC
TRBV10-3	-	TRBJ2-3	TRBD2	CAIRNSFGTSGTASTDTQYF	TGTGCCATCAGAAATAGTTTCGGGACTAGCGGGACCGCAAGCACAGATACGCAGTATTTT
TRBV20-1	-	TRBJ2-1	-	CSARSRGRGFF	TGCAGTGCTAGGAGCCGCGGTCGAGGGTTCTTC
TRBV6-2/TRBV6-3	-	TRBJ2-7	TRBD1	CASSAGTGAYEQYF	TGTGCCAGCAGTGCCGGGACAGGAGCTTACGAGCAGTACTTC
TRBV6-5	-	TRBJ2-3	-	CASSYQPPRSTDTQYF	TGTGCCAGCAGTTATCAACCACCGAGGAGCACAGATACGCAGTATTTT
TRBV29-1	-	TRBJ1-2	TRBD1	CSAGPDRDRGYTF	TGCAGCGCTGGCCCGGACAGGGATCGGGGCTACACCTTC
TRBV6-1	-	TRBJ1-6	TRBD1	CASSDRGESSPLHF	TGTGCCAGCAGTGACAGGGGGGAGAGTTCACCCCTCCACTTT
TRBV6-5	-	TRBJ1-2	TRBD1	CASSINRGSGYTF	TGTGCCAGCAGTATTAACAGGGGCAGTGGCTACACCTTC
TRBV4-3	-	TRBJ1-1	-	CASSQDRGNTEAFF	TGCGCCAGCAGCCAAGATAGGGGGAACACTGAAGCTTTCTTT
TRBV4-3	once	TRBJ2-1	TRBD2	CASSQEGTSGDEQFF	TGCGCCAGCAGCCAAGAAGGGACTAGCGGTGATGAGCAGTTCTTC
TRBV6-4	-	TRBJ1-2	TRBD1	CASSDPGQGDYGYTF	TGTGCCAGCAGTGACCCGGGACAGGGGGACTATGGCTACACCTTC
TRBV4-3	few	TRBJ2-2	-	CASSLQPGLTGELFF	TGCGCCAGCAGCCTACAACCAGGGTTAACCGGGGAGCTGTTTTTT
TRBV6-1	-	TRBJ2-5	-	CASSDPGETQYF	TGTGCCAGCAGTGACCCGGGAGAGACCCAGTACTTC
TRBV29-1	once	TRBJ2-5	-	CSSEGGWETQYF	TGCAGCTCGGAGGGCGGGTGGGAGACCCAGTACTTC
TRBV27	few	TRBJ2-2	-	CASSLGGIVTGELFF	TGTGCCAGCAGTTTGGGCGGGATAGTCACCGGGGAGCTGTTTTTT
TRBV11-2	-	TRBJ1-6	-	CASSLAGRGENSPLHF	TGTGCCAGCAGCTTAGCGGGGCGGGGTGAAAATTCACCCCTCCACTTT
TRBV7-9	once	TRBJ2-7	-	CASSPPLALNTHEQYF	TGTGCCAGCAGCCCGCCCCTGGCCTTAAACACCCACGAGCAGTACTTC
TRBV5-1	-	TRBJ2-5	TRBD2	CASSDGGRKTQYF	TGCGCCAGCAGCGACGGCGGGAGGAAGACCCAGTACTTC
TRBV4-2	-	TRBJ1-2	-	CASSQDAGPNYGYTF	TGTGCCAGCAGCCAAGATGCAGGGCCTAACTATGGCTACACCTTC
TRBV6-2/TRBV6-3	-	TRBJ2-5	-	CASSYPFGGRAGETQYF	TGTGCCAGCAGTTACCCTTTTGGGGGCAGGGCTGGAGAGACCCAGTACTTC
TRBV6-5	-	TRBJ1-1	-	CASSYSNTRGGEAFF	TGTGCCAGCAGTTACTCGAACACCCGCGGGGGTGAAGCTTTCTTT
TRBV6-2/TRBV6-3	-	TRBJ1-1	-	CASSRTRTEAFF	TGTGCCAGCAGTCGGACAAGAACTGAAGCTTTCTTT
TRBV6-1	few	TRBJ1-2	TRBD1	CASSEDFTGGYYGYTF	TGTGCCAGCAGTGAAGATTTTACAGGGGGCTACTATGGCTACACCTTC
TRBV7-2	-	TRBJ1-5	TRBD1	CASSFGQGGNQPQHF	TGTGCCAGCAGCTTCGGACAGGGGGGTAATCAGCCCCAGCATTTT
TRBV29-1	-	TRBJ1-1	-	CSVGDLLNTEAFF	TGCAGCGTTGGGGACTTACTGAACACTGAAGCTTTCTTT
TRBV2	few	TRBJ1-2	TRBD1	CASSEVEGAEGYTF	TGTGCCAGCAGTGAAGTTGAGGGGGCTGAGGGCTACACCTTC
TRBV11-2	few	TRBJ1-3	-	CASSNSYLSGNTIYF	TGTGCCAGCAGCAACTCTTACCTCTCTGGAAACACCATATATTTT
TRBV5-1	-	TRBJ1-3	TRBD1	CASSLAGQRAGNTIYF	TGCGCCAGCAGCCTAGCGGGACAGAGGGCCGGAAACACCATATATTTT
TRBV27	-	TRBJ2-2	-	CASSFGYTGELFF	TGTGCCAGCAGTTTCGGGTACACCGGGGAGCTGTTTTTT
TRBV6-5	-	TRBJ2-1	-	CASSYSLSSYNEQFF	TGTGCCAGCAGTTACTCTCTTAGCTCCTACAATGAGCAGTTCTTC
TRBV7-2	once	TRBJ2-7	TRBD1	CASSLATTGAHEQYF	TGTGCCAGCAGCTTAGCGACAACAGGGGCCCACGAGCAGTACTTC
TRBV20-1	-	TRBJ2-3	TRBD1	CSASLQGVWDADTQYF	TGCAGTGCTAGTCTTCAGGGGGTGTGGGATGCAGATACGCAGTATTTT
TRBV5-4	-	TRBJ2-1	-	CASSLRGGLLNEQFF	TGTGCCAGCAGCTTGAGGGGGGGCCTATTGAATGAGCAGTTCTTC
TRBV4-3	-	TRBJ2-1	TRBD2	CASSQRGREHEQFF	TGCGCCAGCAGCCAACGAGGGAGGGAACATGAGCAGTTCTTC
TRBV3-1/TRBV3-2	-	TRBJ2-5	-	CASSQDGAGGRQGAQYF	TGTGCCAGCAGCCAAGATGGTGCGGGGGGCCGGCAGGGGGCCCAGTACTTC
TRBV24-1	-	TRBJ1-5	TRBD1	CATSDRTGGRQPQHF	TGTGCCACCAGTGATAGGACAGGGGGTCGGCAGCCCCAGCATTTT
TRBV7-9	few	TRBJ1-1	-	CASSFRQLEAFF	TGTGCCAGCAGCTTCAGACAGCTTGAAGCTTTCTTT
TRBV28	-	TRBJ2-5	-	CASSSGERETQYF	TGTGCCAGCAGTTCGGGAGAAAGGGAGACCCAGTACTTC
TRBV5-6	-	TRBJ2-3	TRBD2	CASSLEVAGGQADTQYF	TGTGCCAGCAGCTTGGAGGTAGCGGGGGGGCAAGCAGATACGCAGTATTTT
TRBV12-3/TRBV12-4	-	TRBJ1-4	-	CASSFPGEKLFF	TGTGCCAGCAGTTTTCCCGGTGAAAAACTGTTTTTT
TRBV3-1/TRBV3-2	once	TRBJ2-1	TRBD1	CASSQGTGQSSVEQFF	TGTGCCAGCAGCCAAGGGACAGGGCAATCATCGGTTGAGCAGTTCTTC
TRBV6-1	once	TRBJ1-1	-	CASSDLPGNTEAFF	TGTGCCAGCAGTGATCTACCGGGGAACACTGAAGCTTTCTTT
TRBV10-3	-	TRBJ2-5	-	CAISGHYQETQYF	TGTGCCATCAGTGGACACTACCAAGAGACCCAGTACTTC
TRBV28	-	TRBJ2-2	-	CASLYSGAGELFF	TGTGCCAGCCTCTATTCCGGGGCCGGGGAGCTGTTTTTT
TRBV28	-	TRBJ2-7	-	CASKEGSGPYEQYF	TGTGCCAGCAAGGAGGGTTCGGGTCCATACGAGCAGTACTTC